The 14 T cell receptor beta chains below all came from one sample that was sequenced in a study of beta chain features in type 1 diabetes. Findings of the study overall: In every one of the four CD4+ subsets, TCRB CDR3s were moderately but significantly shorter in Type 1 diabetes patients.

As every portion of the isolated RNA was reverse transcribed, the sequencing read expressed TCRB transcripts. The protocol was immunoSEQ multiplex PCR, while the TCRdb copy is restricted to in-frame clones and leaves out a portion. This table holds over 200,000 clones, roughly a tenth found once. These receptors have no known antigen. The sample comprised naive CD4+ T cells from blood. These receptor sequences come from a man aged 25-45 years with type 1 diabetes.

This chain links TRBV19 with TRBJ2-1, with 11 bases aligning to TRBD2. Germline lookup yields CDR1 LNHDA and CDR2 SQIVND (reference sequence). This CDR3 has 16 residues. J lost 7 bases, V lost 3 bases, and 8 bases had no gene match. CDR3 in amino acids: CASSMDASGGRNEQFF. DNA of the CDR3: TGTGCCAGTAGTATGGATGCTAGCGGGGGGAGAAATGAGCAGTTCTTC.

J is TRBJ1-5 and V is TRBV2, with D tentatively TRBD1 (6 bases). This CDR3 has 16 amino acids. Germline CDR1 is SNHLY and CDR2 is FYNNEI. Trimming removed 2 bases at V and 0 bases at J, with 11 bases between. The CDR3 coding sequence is TGTGCCAGCAGTGAAAGGGGAGGGGGTAGCAATCAGCCCCAGCATTTT. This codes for CASSERGGGSNQPQHF.

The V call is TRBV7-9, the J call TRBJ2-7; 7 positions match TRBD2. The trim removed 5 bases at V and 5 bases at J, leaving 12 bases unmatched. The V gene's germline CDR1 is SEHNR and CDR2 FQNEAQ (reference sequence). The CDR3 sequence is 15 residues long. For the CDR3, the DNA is TGTGCCAGCAGCAGGGCTAGCGGCCCGGGGGACGAGCAGTACTTC. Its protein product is CASSRASGPGDEQYF. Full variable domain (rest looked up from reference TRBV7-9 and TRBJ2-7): DTGVSQNPRHKITKRGQNVTFRCDPISEHNRLYWYRQTLGQGPEFLTYFQNEAQLEKSRLLSDRFSAERPKGSFSTLEIQRTEQGDSAMYLCASSRASGPGDEQYFGPGTRLTVT.

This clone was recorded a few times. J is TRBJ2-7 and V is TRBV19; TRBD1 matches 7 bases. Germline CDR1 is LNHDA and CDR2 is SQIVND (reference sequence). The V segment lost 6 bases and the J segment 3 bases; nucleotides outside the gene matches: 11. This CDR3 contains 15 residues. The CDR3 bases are TGTGCCAGTAGCCAACAGGGGATGAGCATCTACGAGCAGTACTTC. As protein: CASSQQGMSIYEQYF.

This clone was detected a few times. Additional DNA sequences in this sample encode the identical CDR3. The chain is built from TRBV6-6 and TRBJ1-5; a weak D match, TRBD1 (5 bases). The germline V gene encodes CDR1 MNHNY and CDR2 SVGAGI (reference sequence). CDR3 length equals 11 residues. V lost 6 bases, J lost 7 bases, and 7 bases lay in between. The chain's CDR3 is CASSGGQPQHF. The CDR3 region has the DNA TGTGCCAGCAGCGGGGGACAGCCCCAGCATTTT.

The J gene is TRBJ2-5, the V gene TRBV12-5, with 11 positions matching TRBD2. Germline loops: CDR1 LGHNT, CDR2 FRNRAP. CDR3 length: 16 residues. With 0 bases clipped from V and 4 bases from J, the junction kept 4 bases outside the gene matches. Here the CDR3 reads CASGLVLAGALETQYF. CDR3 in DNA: TGTGCTAGTGGTTTGGTACTAGCGGGGGCCCTAGAGACCCAGTACTTC.

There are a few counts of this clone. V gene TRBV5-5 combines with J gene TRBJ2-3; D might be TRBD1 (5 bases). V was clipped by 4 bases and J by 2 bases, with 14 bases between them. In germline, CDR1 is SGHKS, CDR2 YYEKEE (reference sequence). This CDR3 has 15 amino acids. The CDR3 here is CASSPRTSLTDTQYF. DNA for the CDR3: TGTGCCAGCAGCCCCAGGACATCCCTCACAGATACGCAGTATTTT.

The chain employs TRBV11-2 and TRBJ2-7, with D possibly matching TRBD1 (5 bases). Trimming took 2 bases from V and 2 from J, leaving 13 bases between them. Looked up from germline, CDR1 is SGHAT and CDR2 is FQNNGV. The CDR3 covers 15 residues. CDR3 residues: CASSLIRQSPYEQYF. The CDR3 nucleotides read TGTGCCAGCAGCTTAATCCGACAGAGCCCCTACGAGCAGTACTTC.

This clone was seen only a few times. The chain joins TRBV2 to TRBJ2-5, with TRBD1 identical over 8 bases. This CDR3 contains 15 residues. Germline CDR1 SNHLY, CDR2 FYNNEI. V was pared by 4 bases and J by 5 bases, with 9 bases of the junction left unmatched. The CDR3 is CASSGGDRRVETQYF. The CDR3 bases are TGTGCCAGCAGTGGCGGGGACAGGCGCGTGGAGACCCAGTACTTC. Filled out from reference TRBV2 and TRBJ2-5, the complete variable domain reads EPEVTQTPSHQVTQMGQEVILRCVPISNHLYFYWYRQILGQKVEFLVSFYNNEISEKSEIFDDQFSVERPDGSNFTLKIRSTKLEDSAMYFCASSGGDRRVETQYFGPGTRLLVL.

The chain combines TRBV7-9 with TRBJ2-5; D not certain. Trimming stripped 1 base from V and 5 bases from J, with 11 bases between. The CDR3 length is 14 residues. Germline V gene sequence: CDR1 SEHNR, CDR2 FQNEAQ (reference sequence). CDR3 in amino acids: CASSLGAIKETQYF. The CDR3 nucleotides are TGTGCCAGCAGCTTAGGAGCGATCAAGGAGACCCAGTACTTC.

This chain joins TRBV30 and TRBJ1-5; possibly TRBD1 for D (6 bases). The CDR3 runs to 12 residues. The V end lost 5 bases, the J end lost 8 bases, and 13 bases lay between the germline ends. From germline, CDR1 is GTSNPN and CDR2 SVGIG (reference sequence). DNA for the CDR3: TGTGCCTGGGGTGGGGGCATAAAGCCCCAGCATTTT. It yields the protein CAWGGGIKPQHF.

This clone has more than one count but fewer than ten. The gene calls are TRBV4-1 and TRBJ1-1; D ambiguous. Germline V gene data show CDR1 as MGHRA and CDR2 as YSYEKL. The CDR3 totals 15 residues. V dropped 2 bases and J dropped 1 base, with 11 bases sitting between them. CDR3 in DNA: TGCGCCAGCAGCCAAACGGGTTTGCCGAACACTGAAGCTTTCTTT. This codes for CASSQTGLPNTEAFF.

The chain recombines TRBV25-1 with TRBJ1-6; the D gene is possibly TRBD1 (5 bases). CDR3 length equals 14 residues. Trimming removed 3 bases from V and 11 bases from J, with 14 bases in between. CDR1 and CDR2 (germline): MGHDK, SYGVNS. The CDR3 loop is CASSEGQGGTPLHF. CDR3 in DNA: TGTGCCAGCAGTGAGGGGCAGGGCGGAACACCCCTCCACTTT.

The CDR3 bases are TGCGCCAGCAGCTTCGGACCGGGAGCGAAAGATACGCAGTATTTT. Its translation: CASSFGPGAKDTQYF. The rearrangement links TRBV5-1 to TRBJ2-3, with a tentative D call TRBD2 (6 bases). The V gene's germline CDR1 is SGHRS and CDR2 YFSETQ. This CDR3 spans 15 amino acids. The V end lost 2 bases, the J end lost 5 bases, and 15 bases lay between the germline ends.